Presented here are 5 T cell receptor beta chains from one specimen sequenced in a study of blood T cell repertoires in COVID-19. Here immunoSEQ multiplex PCR was the method, and the copy in TCRdb shows in-frame clones only, minus some. This sample has a few hundred thousand clones, with more than 75% found just once. Material for sequencing was PBMCs or T cells enriched from blood (not recorded which). The receptors here all came from a woman aged 18-29 years who had recovered from COVID-19.

The V gene is TRBV7-8, the J gene TRBJ2-7; D not resolved. CDR1 and CDR2 (germline): SGHVS, FQNEAQ. The V and J ends lost 2 bases and 2 bases respectively, with 10 bases between them. The CDR3 has 14 residues. The CDR3 sequence is CASSLSAGTYEQYF. The CDR3 bases are TGTGCCAGCAGCTTATCGGCAGGAACCTACGAGCAGTACTTC.

About this clone: At one of its ends the junction is not consistent with the germline gene, which may arise from a read error. The rearrangement uses TRBV30 and TRBJ1-2, with D possibly TRBD1 on 5 matching bases. The CDR3 is 14 residues long. Germline lookup yields CDR1 GTSNPN and CDR2 SVGIG (reference sequence). For the CDR3, the DNA is TGTGCCTGGAGTAGCACAGGTGGGAACTACGGCTACACCTTC. It is translated as CAWSSTGGNYGYTF.

J is TRBJ2-2 and V is TRBV28; 7 positions match TRBD1. This CDR3 has 15 residues. The V segment lost 3 bases and the J segment 4 bases; nucleotides outside the gene matches: 5. Per the germline V gene, CDR1 is MDHEN and CDR2 is SYDVKM. CDR3 in DNA: TGTGCCAGCAGTTTTGAGGGGGCGCCCACCGGGGAGCTGTTTTTT. Translated, it gives CASSFEGAPTGELFF.

This chain links TRBV5-8 with TRBJ1-6; 7 nucleotides line up with TRBD1. The V gene's germline CDR1 is SGHTS and CDR2 YDEGEE. The CDR3 runs to 15 residues. The J segment lost 7 bases and the V segment lost 4 bases, leaving 8 bases of the junction unmatched. CDR3 in DNA: TGTGCCAGCAGCGCCCGACAGGGTTCGAATTCACCCCTCCACTTT. Protein sequence: CASSARQGSNSPLHF.

The chain uses TRBV6-5 and TRBJ1-1, with a weak D call TRBD1 (6 bases). The germline V gene has CDR1 MNHEY and CDR2 SVGAGI. Deletions cut 6 bases from V and 6 bases from J, with 11 bases between. The CDR3 is made up of 12 amino acids. The CDR3 DNA sequence: TGTGCCAGCAGCCACAGGGATGCTGAAGCTTTCTTT. Translation: CASSHRDAEAFF.